The 21 T cell receptor beta chains given below trace back to one sample, sequenced in a study of shared clonotypes between healthy human individuals. Some clones are missing from TCRdb's copy, which holds only in-frame ones; the method was immunoSEQ multiplex PCR. The sample consists of roughly 500,000 clones, around 75% of them appearing once. Input material: PBMCs. These receptors were obtained from a woman in her thirties or forties in good health. Some clones in this sample may be carry-over from other donors' samples.

This clone was detected once. The rearrangement joins TRBV28 to TRBJ2-7; 8 bases are a match to TRBD2. Germline V lookup: CDR1 MDHEN, CDR2 SYDVKM. This CDR3 is built from 15 residues. The trim removed 3 bases at V and 7 bases at J, leaving 11 bases unmatched. In DNA, the CDR3 is TGTGCCAGCAGTTTGTTCGCTAGCGGGTTTCAGGAGCAGTACTTC. Translating gives CASSLFASGFQEQYF.

The rearrangement links TRBV4-2 to TRBJ2-1; 11 bases line up with TRBD2. The CDR3 is made up of 16 amino acids. V lost 1 base and J lost 4; bases outside the gene matches: 3. Germline CDR1 LGHNA, CDR2 YNFKEQ. The CDR3 reads CASSQVGTSGYNEQFF. CDR3 nucleotide sequence: TGTGCCAGCAGCCAAGTTGGGACTAGCGGTTACAATGAGCAGTTCTTC.

As regards this clone: Other DNA sequences from this sample encode an identical CDR3 as well. The V gene is TRBV18, the J gene TRBJ2-1, with 16 positions matching TRBD2. Germline lookup yields CDR1 KGHSH and CDR2 LQKENI. Germline trimming cut 4 bases from V and 7 bases from J; bases unmatched to any gene: 1. This CDR3 has 15 residues. CDR3 region: CASSLGLAGGNEQFF. CDR3 nucleotide sequence: TGTGCCAGCTCACTGGGACTAGCGGGAGGGAATGAGCAGTTCTTC.

This clone has only one observation. The rearrangement links TRBV29-1 to TRBJ1-5; 7 bases line up with TRBD1. The germline V gene encodes CDR1 SQVTM and CDR2 ANQGSEA. The CDR3 is made up of 13 amino acids. The J segment lost 3 bases and the V segment lost 4 bases, leaving 3 bases of the junction unmatched. Here the CDR3 reads CSVGGTDNQPQHF. CDR3 coding DNA: TGCAGCGTTGGGGGGACAGACAATCAGCCCCAGCATTTT.

J is TRBJ2-1 and V is TRBV29-1; D gene unclear. This CDR3 spans 14 amino acids. Germline V gene sequence: CDR1 SQVTM, CDR2 ANQGSEA. Trimming removed 7 bases at V and 6 bases at J, with 19 bases between. CDR3 region: CSAVFRVKGNEQFF. CDR3 in DNA: TGCAGCGCAGTGTTCCGGGTAAAAGGCAATGAGCAGTTCTTC.

The J gene is TRBJ1-5, the V gene TRBV19; D remains unclear. The CDR3 runs to 16 residues. The V gene lost 9 bases and the J gene lost 3 bases, with 21 bases spanning the gap. Germline V gives CDR1 LNHDA, CDR2 SQIVND (reference sequence). The CDR3 DNA reads TGTGCCAGCCTAGTGGAGGCAGGTATTATCAATCAGCCCCAGCATTTT. It codes for CASLVEAGIINQPQHF. Full variable domain (outside the CDR3, taken from reference TRBV19 and TRBJ1-5): DGGITQSPKYLFRKEGQNVTLSCEQNLNHDAMYWYRQDPGQGLRLIYYSQIVNDFQKGDIAEGYSVSREKKESFPLTVTSAQKNPTAFYLCASLVEAGIINQPQHFGDGTRLSIL.

The chain combines TRBV30 with TRBJ2-5; D is possibly TRBD2 (6 bases). Germline CDR1 is GTSNPN and CDR2 is SVGIG (reference sequence). Trimming shortened V by 1 base and J by 11 bases, and 14 bases separated the two germline ends. The CDR3 contains 12 residues. CDR3 sequence: CAWSGLALAQYF. CDR3 bases: TGTGCCTGGAGTGGCCTAGCGCTCGCGCAGTACTTC.

The chain uses TRBV19 and TRBJ1-1; weak D call: TRBD1 (6 bases). V gave up 2 bases and J gave up 1 base, with 8 bases separating them. The CDR3 covers 14 residues. Germline CDR1 is LNHDA and CDR2 is SQIVND (reference sequence). CDR3 coding DNA: TGTGCCAGTAGTATATGGGGACAGAACACTGAAGCTTTCTTT. Its translation: CASSIWGQNTEAFF.

The V call is TRBV4-3, the J call TRBJ1-2, with D perhaps matching TRBD1 (6 bases). Deletions cut 4 bases from V and 2 bases from J, with 11 bases between. The CDR3 runs 14 residues. Germline V lookup: CDR1 LGHNA, CDR2 YSLEER. The CDR3 bases are TGCGCCAGCAGCCCCGGACAGATGAACTATGGCTACACCTTC. It specifies CASSPGQMNYGYTF.

This clone was detected only once. The V and J genes are TRBV6-1 and TRBJ2-7, with D possibly being TRBD2 (5 bases). Germline CDR1 reads MNHNS; CDR2 reads SASEGT. V lost 11 bases and J lost 2, with 19 bases in between. This CDR3 is 14 amino acids long. The CDR3 protein is CACAPSGNPYEQYF. Written as DNA, the CDR3 is TGTGCCTGCGCGCCGTCCGGGAACCCCTACGAGCAGTACTTC.

The genes are TRBV28 and TRBJ1-4; D possibly corresponds to TRBD1 (5 bases). V was trimmed by 5 bases and J by 0 bases, leaving 10 bases between them. The CDR3 runs to 15 residues. Per the germline V gene, CDR1 is MDHEN and CDR2 is SYDVKM. The CDR3 DNA reads TGTGCCAGCAGTATGGGGGGGTCAACTAATGAAAAACTGTTTTTT. Protein sequence: CASSMGGSTNEKLFF.

The chain recombines TRBV19 with TRBJ2-7; the D gene is possibly TRBD2 (8 bases). The length of the CDR3 is 15 residues. CDR1 LNHDA and CDR2 SQIVND come from the germline V gene (reference sequence). V was clipped by 3 bases and J by 5 bases, with 17 bases between them. The CDR3 nucleotides read TGTGCCAGTAGTATGTTTAGCGGGACAGTCGACGAGCAGTACTTC. It specifies CASSMFSGTVDEQYF.

The CDR3 loop reads CASSLQLYEQYF. The CDR3 region has the DNA TGTGCCAGCAGCCTCCAGCTCTACGAGCAGTACTTC. The chain recombines TRBV2 with TRBJ2-7; D remains unclear. The CDR3 is made up of 12 amino acids. The germline V gene has CDR1 SNHLY and CDR2 FYNNEI. V was cut by 6 bases and J by 3 bases, with 9 bases left in between.

This chain links TRBV27 with TRBJ2-1; TRBD2 is a possible D gene (6 bases). CDR3 length: 16 amino acids. Germline CDR1 reads MNHEY; CDR2 reads SMNVEV (reference sequence). Trimming took off 7 bases at V and 4 bases at J, with 20 bases between the two ends. CDR3 nucleotide sequence: TGTGCCAGCATGGAACACATGGGGGGTTCGTACAATGAGCAGTTCTTC. Its protein is CASMEHMGGSYNEQFF.

The chain couples TRBV5-1 to TRBJ2-2, with 7 bases matching TRBD1. With 6 bases clipped from V and 0 bases from J, the junction kept 5 bases outside the gene matches. This CDR3 contains 15 residues. Germline V lookup: CDR1 SGHRS, CDR2 YFSETQ. The chain's CDR3 is CASTQDRPNTGELFF. CDR3 DNA: TGCGCCAGCACGCAGGACAGGCCGAACACCGGGGAGCTGTTTTTT. The variable domain in full, with the rest retrieved from reference TRBV5-1 and TRBJ2-2, is KAGVTQTPRYLIKTRGQQVTLSCSPISGHRSVSWYQQTPGQGLQFLFEYFSETQRNKGNFPGRFSGRQFSNSRSEMNVSTLELGDSALYLCASTQDRPNTGELFFGEGSRLTVL.

The V call is TRBV27, the J call TRBJ1-4; no definite D call. The germline V gene has CDR1 MNHEY and CDR2 SMNVEV (reference sequence). The CDR3 contains 15 residues. Deletions cut 6 bases from V and 8 bases from J, with 19 bases between. CDR3 DNA sequence: TGTGCCAGCAGCCGACTCGGACGTTTAGAGGAAAAACTGTTTTTT. It is translated as CASSRLGRLEEKLFF.

The table lists this clone with many counts. The rearrangement links TRBV18 to TRBJ2-5; D not certain. Trimming removed 3 bases at V and 2 bases at J, with 10 bases between. Germline V gene lookup returns CDR1 KGHSH and CDR2 LQKENI. The CDR3 sequence is 14 residues long. The CDR3: CASSPIGPQETQYF. The CDR3 bases are TGTGCCAGCTCACCCATTGGTCCGCAAGAGACCCAGTACTTC. The full variable domain, with the rest looked up from reference TRBV18 and TRBJ2-5, is NAGVMQNPRHLVRRRGQEARLRCSPMKGHSHVYWYRQLPEEGLKFMVYLQKENIIDESGMPKERFSAEFPKEGPSILRIQQVVRGDSAAYFCASSPIGPQETQYFGPGTRLLVL.

The genes are TRBV7-2 and TRBJ2-1; TRBD2 matches 8 bases. CDR1 and CDR2 from the germline V gene are SGHTA and FQGNSA. The CDR3 length is 14 residues. J was trimmed by 1 base and V by 5 bases; bases with no gene match: 1. The CDR3 DNA reads TGTGCCAGCAGCCGGGAGGGTTCCTACAATGAGCAGTTCTTC. Its protein product is CASSREGSYNEQFF.

The chain links TRBV5-1 to TRBJ1-1; no definite D call. With 4 bases removed from V and 1 base from J, the gap between germline ends came to 11 bases. Germline V gene sequence: CDR1 SGHRS, CDR2 YFSETQ. CDR3 length: 14 amino acids. This chain's CDR3 is CASSRTGENTEAFF. As DNA, the CDR3 is TGCGCCAGCAGCCGTACGGGAGAGAACACTGAAGCTTTCTTT.

The rearrangement uses TRBV5-1 and TRBJ2-1; 8 positions match TRBD1. V lost 4 bases, J lost 8 bases, and 8 bases stayed unmatched. The germline gives CDR1 SGHRS, CDR2 YFSETQ. The CDR3 length is 14 residues. The DNA for the CDR3 is TGCGCCAGCAGCGTGACAGGGGTGGGGGATGAGCAGTTCTTC. Translation: CASSVTGVGDEQFF.

This clone was seen ten or more times. V usage is TRBV6-4 and J usage is TRBJ2-2, with a tentative D call TRBD2 (5 bases). The CDR3 covers 13 residues. Trimming removed 8 bases at V and 4 bases at J, with 11 bases between. Germline V gives CDR1 MRHNA, CDR2 SNTAGT. CDR3 coding DNA: TGTGCCAGCTCCCCGGGGAGCACCGGGGAGCTGTTTTTT. It yields the protein CASSPGSTGELFF.